This paragraph reports one T cell receptor (beta chain). These data are taken from a study of blood T cell repertoires in COVID-19. Turning to the study itself: Samples taken during acute and convalescent COVID-19 were collected in the United States, Italy and Spain.

The CDR3 has 16 residues. Trimming took 7 bases from V and 2 from J, leaving 18 bases between them. The germline CDR1 and CDR2 sequences are MNHNY and SVGAGI (reference sequence). Original processing methods: The authors estimated nucleated cell counts from reference gene primer amplification. Profiled with immunoSEQ multiplex PCR; TCRdb holds only in-frame clones, not every one. V, J and clone size reflect that table, while D and trimming were determined from the DNA. The sample has about 200,000 clones, around 85% seen once; the top ten hold around 0.76%. This chain links TRBV6-6 with TRBJ1-5; D is uncertain. The sample was peripheral blood. This receptor was taken from a woman between 70 and 85 years old with acute or convalescent COVID-19. The CDR3 coding sequence is TGTGCCAGCACGCAAGCCACGGGAGCGGGCAATCAGCCCCAGCATTTT. It codes for CASTQATGAGNQPQHF.